This T cell receptor beta chain was retrieved from a study of blood T cell repertoires in COVID-19. The overall study: Sites in the United States, Italy and Spain provided acute and convalescent COVID-19 samples. The analysed material was cDNA or gDNA that came from T cells, B-cell-depleted T cells, or PBMCs.

This CDR3 contains 14 residues. Germline values: CDR1 MGHRA, CDR2 YSYEKL. The V gene lost 2 bases and the J gene lost 5 bases, with 13 bases spanning the gap. Clones were read by immunoSEQ multiplex PCR, and TCRdb kept only the in-frame ones, dropping some. Counted here are about 200,000 clones, approximately 83% occurring once; the ten biggest clones make up approximately 11%. The origin of this receptor is a human donor with active or convalescent COVID-19. The donor label of this sample is uncertain. The material sequenced was peripheral blood. This chain connects TRBV4-1 to TRBJ2-7, with D possibly TRBD1 on 5 matching bases. The CDR3 DNA reads TGCGCCAGCAGCCAAAGGGGAAGTTTCGACGAGCAGTACTTC. This codes for CASSQRGSFDEQYF.